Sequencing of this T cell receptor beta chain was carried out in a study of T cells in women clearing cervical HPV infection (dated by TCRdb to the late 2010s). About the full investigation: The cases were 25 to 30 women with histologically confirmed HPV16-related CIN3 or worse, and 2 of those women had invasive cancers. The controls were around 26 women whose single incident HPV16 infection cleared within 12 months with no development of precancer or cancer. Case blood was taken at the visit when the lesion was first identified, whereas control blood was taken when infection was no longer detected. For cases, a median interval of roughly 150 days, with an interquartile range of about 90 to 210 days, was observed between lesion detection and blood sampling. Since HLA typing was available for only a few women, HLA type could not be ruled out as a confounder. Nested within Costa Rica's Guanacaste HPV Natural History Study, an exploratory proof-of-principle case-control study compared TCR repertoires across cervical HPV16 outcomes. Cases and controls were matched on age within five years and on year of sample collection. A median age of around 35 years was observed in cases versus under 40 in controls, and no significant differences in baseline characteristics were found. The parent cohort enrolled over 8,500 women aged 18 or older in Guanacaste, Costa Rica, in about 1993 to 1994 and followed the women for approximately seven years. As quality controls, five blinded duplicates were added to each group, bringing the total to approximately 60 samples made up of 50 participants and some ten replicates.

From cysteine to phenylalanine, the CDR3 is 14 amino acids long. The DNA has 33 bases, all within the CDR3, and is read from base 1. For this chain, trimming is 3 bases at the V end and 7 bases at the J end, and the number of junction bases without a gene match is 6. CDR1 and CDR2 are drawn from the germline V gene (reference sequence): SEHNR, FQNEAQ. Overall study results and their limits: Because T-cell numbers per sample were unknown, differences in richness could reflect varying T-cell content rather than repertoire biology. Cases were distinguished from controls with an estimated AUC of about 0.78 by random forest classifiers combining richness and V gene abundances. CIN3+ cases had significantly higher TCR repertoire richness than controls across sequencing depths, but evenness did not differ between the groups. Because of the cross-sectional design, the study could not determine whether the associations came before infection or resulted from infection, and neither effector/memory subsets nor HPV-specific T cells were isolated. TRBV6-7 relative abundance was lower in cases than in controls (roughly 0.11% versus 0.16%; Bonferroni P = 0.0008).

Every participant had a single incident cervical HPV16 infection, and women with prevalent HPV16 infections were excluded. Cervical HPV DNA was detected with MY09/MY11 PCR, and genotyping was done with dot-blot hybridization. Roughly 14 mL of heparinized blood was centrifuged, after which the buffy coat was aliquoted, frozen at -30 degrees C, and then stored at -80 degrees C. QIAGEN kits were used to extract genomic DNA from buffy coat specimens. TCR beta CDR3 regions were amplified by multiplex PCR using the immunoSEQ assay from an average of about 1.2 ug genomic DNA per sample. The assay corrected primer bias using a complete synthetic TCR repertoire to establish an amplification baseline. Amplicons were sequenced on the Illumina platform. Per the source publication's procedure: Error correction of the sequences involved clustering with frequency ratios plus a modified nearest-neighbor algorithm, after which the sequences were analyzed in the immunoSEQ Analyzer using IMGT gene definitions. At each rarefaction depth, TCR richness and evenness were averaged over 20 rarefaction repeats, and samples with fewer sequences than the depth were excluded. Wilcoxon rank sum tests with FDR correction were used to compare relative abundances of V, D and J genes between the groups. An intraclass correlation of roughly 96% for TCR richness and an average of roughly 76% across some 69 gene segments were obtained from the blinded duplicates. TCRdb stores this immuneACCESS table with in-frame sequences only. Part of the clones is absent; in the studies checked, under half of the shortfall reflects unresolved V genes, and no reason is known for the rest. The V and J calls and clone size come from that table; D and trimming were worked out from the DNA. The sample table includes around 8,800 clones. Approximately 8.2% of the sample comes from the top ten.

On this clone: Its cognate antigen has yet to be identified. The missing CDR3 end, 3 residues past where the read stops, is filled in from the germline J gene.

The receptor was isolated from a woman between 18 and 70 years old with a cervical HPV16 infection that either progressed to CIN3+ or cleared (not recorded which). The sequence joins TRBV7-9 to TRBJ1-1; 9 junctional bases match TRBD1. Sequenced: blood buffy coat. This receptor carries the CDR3 CASSFRQGDFEAFF. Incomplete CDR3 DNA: TGTGCCAGCAGCTTTAGACAGGGGGACTTTGAA.